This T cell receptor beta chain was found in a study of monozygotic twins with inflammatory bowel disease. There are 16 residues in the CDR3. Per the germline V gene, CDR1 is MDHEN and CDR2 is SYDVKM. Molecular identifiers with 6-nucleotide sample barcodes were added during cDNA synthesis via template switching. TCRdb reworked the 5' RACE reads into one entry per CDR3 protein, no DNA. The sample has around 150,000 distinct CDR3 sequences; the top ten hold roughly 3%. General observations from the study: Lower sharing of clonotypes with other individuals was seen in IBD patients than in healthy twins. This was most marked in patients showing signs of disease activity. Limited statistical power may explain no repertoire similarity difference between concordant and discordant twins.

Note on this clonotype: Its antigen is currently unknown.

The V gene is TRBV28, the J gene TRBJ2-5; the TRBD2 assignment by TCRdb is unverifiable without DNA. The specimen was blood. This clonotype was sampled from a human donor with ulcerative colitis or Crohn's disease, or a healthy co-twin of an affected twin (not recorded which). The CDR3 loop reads CASSQTSGIPRETQYF.